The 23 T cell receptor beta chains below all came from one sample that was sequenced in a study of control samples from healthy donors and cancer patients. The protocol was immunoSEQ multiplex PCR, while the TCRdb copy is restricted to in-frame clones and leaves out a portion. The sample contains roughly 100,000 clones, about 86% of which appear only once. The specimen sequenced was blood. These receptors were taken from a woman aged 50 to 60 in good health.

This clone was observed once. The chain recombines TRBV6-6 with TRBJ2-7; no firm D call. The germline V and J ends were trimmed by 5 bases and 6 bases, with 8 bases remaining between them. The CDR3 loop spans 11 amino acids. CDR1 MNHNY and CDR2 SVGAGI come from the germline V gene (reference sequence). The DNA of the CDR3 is TGTGCCAGCAGTAACATGGGCGAGCAGTACTTC. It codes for CASSNMGEQYF.

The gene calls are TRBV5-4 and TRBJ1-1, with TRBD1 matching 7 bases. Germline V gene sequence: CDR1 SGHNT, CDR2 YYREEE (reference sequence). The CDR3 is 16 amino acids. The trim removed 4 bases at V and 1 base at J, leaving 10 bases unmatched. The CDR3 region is CASSANRGMGNTEAFF. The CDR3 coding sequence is TGTGCCAGCAGCGCGAACAGGGGAATGGGGAACACTGAAGCTTTCTTT.

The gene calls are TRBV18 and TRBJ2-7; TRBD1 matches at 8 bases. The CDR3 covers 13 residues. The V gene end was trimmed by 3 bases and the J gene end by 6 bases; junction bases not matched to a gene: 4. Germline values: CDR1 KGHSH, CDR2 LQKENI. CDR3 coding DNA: TGTGCCAGCTCACCCTCAACAGGGGGCGAGCAGTACTTC. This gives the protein CASSPSTGGEQYF. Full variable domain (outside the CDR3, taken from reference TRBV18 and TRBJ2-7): NAGVMQNPRHLVRRRGQEARLRCSPMKGHSHVYWYRQLPEEGLKFMVYLQKENIIDESGMPKERFSAEFPKEGPSILRIQQVVRGDSAAYFCASSPSTGGEQYFGPGTRLTVT.

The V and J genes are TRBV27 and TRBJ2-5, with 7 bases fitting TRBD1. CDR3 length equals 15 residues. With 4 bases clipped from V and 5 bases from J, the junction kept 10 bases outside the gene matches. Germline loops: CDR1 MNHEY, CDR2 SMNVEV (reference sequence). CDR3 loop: CASSSSSGGWETQYF. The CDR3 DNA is TGTGCCAGCAGTTCATCTTCAGGGGGTTGGGAGACCCAGTACTTC.

The CDR3 DNA reads as TGTGCCAGCTCACCCGGACAGACCCCTGAAGCTTTCTTT. This sequence encodes CASSPGQTPEAFF. The gene calls are TRBV18 and TRBJ1-1; maybe TRBD1 (6 bases). Trimming shortened V by 3 bases and J by 6 bases, and 11 bases separated the two germline ends. The germline CDR1 and CDR2 sequences are KGHSH and LQKENI. The CDR3 is 13 residues long.

The CDR3 loop reads CATVRGGASNGYTF. CDR3 in DNA: TGTGCCACCGTCCGGGGGGGCGCTTCTAATGGCTACACCTTC. The V call is TRBV28, the J call TRBJ1-2; possible D gene TRBD1, 6 bases. Deletions cut 10 bases from V and 6 bases from J, with 21 bases between. Germline lookup yields CDR1 MDHEN and CDR2 SYDVKM. The CDR3 spans 14 residues.

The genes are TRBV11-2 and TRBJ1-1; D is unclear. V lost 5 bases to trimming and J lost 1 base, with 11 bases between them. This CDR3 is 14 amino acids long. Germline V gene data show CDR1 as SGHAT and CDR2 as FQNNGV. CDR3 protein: CASSLRTGNTEAFF. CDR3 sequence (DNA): TGTGCCAGCAGCCTACGGACGGGGAACACTGAAGCTTTCTTT.

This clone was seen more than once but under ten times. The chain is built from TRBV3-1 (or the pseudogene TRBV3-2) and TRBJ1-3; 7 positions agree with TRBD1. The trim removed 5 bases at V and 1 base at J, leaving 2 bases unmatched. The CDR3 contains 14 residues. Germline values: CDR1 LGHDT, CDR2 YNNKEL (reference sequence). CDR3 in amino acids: CASSDRASGNTIYF. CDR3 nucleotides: TGTGCCAGCAGCGACAGGGCTTCTGGAAACACCATATATTTT.

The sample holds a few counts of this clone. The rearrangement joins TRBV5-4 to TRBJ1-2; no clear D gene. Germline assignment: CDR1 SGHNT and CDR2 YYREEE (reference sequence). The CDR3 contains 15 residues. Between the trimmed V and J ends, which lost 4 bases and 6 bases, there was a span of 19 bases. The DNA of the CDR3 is TGTGCCAGCAGCATGAACAGAGGAGGGTTGGATGGCTACACCTTC. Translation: CASSMNRGGLDGYTF.

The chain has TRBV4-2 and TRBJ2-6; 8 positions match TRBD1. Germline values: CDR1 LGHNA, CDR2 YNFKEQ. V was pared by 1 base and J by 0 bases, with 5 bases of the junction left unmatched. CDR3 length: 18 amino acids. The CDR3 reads CASSQATGVLSGANVLTF. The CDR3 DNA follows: TGTGCCAGCAGCCAAGCGACAGGGGTCCTCTCTGGGGCCAACGTCCTGACTTTC.

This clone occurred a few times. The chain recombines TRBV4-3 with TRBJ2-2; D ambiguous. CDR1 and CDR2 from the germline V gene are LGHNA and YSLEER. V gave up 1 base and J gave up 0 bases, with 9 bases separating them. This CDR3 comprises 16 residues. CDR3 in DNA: TGCGCCAGCAGCCAAGTAGTATCCCCGAACACCGGGGAGCTGTTTTTT. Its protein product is CASSQVVSPNTGELFF.

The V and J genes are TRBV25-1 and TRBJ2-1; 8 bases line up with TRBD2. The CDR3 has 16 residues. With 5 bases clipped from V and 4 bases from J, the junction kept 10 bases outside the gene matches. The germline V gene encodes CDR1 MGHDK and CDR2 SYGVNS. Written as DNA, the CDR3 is TGTGCCAGCAGTTCTCCTTCAGCGGGGGAATACAATGAGCAGTTCTTC. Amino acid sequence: CASSSPSAGEYNEQFF.

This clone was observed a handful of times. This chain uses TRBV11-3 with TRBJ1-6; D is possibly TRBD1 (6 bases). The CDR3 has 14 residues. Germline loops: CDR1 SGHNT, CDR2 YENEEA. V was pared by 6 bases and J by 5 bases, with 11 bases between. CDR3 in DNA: TGTGCCAGCAGGGACAGAACAGATAATTCACCCCTCCACTTT. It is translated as CASRDRTDNSPLHF.

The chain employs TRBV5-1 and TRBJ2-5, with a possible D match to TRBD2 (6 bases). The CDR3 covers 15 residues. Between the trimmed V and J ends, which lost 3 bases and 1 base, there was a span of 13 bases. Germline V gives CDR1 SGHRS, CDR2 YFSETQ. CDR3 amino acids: CASSSPGGIQETQYF. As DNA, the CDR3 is TGCGCCAGCAGCTCCCCCGGCGGGATCCAAGAGACCCAGTACTTC.

The CDR3 sequence is CASSQDPPGLAYNEQFF. For the CDR3, the DNA is TGCGCCAGCAGCCAAGATCCCCCAGGGTTGGCCTACAATGAGCAGTTCTTC. V is TRBV4-3 and J is TRBJ2-1; possibly TRBD1 for D (5 bases). This CDR3 contains 17 residues. Germline V CDR1 and CDR2: LGHNA, YSLEER. V was shortened by 0 bases and J by 2 bases, with 14 bases between the two germline ends.

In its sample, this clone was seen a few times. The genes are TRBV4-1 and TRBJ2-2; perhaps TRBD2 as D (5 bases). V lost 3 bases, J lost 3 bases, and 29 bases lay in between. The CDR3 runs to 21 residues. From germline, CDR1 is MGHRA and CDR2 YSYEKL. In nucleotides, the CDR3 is TGCGCCAGCAGCCATGCTGCGGGCAGGCAGCAACTCCGCACCGACACCGGGGAGCTGTTTTTT. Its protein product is CASSHAAGRQQLRTDTGELFF.

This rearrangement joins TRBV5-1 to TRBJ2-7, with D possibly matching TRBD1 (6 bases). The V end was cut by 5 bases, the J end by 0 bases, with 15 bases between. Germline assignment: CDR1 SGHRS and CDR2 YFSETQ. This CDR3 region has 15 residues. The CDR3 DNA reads TGCGCCAGCAGTCAAGCACAGGGTCGCTCCTACGAGCAGTACTTC. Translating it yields CASSQAQGRSYEQYF.

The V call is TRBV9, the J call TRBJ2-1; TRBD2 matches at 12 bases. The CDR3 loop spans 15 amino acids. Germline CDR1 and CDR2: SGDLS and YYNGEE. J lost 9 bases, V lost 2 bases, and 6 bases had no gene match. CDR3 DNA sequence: TGTGCCAGCAGCGTGACTAGCGGGGGAGAGGGTGAGCAGTTCTTC. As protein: CASSVTSGGEGEQFF.

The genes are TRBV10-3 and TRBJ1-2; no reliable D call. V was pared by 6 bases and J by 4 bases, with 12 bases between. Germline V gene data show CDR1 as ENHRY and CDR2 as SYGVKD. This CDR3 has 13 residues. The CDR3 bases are TGTGCCATCAGGACGGCCGTGGGCTATGGCTACACCTTC. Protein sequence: CAIRTAVGYGYTF.

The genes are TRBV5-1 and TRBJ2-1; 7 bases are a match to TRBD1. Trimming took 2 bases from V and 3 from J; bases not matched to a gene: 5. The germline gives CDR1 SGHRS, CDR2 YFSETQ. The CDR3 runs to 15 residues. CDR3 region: CASSFFGTDYNEQFF. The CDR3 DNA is TGCGCCAGCAGCTTTTTTGGGACAGACTACAATGAGCAGTTCTTC.

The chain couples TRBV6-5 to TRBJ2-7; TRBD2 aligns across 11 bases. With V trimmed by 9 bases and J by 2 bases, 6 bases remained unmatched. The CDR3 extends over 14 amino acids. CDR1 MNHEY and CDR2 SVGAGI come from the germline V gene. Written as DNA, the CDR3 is TGTGCCAGTCTAGGACTAGCGGGCCCCTACGAGCAGTACTTC. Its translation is CASLGLAGPYEQYF.

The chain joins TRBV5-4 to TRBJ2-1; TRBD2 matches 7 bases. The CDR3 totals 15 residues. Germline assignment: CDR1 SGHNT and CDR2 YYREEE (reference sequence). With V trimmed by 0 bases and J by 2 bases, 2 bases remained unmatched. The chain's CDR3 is CASSLGAGAYNEQFF. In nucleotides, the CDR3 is TGTGCCAGCAGCTTGGGTGCGGGGGCCTACAATGAGCAGTTCTTC. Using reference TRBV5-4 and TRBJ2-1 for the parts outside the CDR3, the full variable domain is ETGVTQSPTHLIKTRGQQVTLRCSSQSGHNTVSWYQQALGQGPQFIFQYYREEENGRGNFPPRFSGLQFPNYSSELNVNALELDDSALYLCASSLGAGAYNEQFFGPGTRLTVL.

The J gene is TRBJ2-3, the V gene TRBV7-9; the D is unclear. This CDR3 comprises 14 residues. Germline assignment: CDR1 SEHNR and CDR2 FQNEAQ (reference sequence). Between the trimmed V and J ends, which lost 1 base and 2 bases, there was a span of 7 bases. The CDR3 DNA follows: TGTGCCAGCAGCTTAGATACTGACACAGATACGCAGTATTTT. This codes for CASSLDTDTDTQYF.